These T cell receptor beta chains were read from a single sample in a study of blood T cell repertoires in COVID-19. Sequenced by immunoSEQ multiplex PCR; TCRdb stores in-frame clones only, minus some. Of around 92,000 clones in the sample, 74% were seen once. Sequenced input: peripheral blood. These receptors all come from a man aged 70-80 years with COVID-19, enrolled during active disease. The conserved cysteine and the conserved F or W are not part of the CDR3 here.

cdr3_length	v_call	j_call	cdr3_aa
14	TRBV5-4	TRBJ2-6	ASSLLSGGGANVLT
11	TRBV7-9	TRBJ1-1	ASSLSGLTEAF
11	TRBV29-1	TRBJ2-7	SVDRGGNYEQY
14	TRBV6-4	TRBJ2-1	ASRALAGALYNEQF
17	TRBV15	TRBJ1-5	ATSRDSIRDRGRDQPQH
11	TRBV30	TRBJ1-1	AWSVGGYTEAF
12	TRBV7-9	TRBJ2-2	ASSLAPSTGELF
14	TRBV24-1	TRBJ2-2	ATSDSGQGRTGELF
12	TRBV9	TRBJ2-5	ASSKQGSGETQY
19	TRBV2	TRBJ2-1	ASTGDFGLAGGSSSYNEQF
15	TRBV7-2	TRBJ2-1	ASSLEGLAGSYNEQF
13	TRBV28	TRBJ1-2	ASSSGTGGGYGYT
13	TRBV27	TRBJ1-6	ASRWLSGGNSPLH
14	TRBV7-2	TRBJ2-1	ASSPLTGSSYNEQF
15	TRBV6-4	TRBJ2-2	ASSERASGLNTGELF
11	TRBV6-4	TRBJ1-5	ASSEGAGQPQH
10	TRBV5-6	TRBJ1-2	ASSLPGYGYT
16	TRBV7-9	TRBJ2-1	ASSLGYVWDRDYDEQF
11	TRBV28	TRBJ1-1	ASVGQTNTEAF
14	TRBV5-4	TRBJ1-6	ASSFGGGQGGSPLH
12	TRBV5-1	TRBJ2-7	ASSYRGGTYEQY
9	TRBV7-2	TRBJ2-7	ASSYQGEQY
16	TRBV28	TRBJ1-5	ASSLLPGLRTSNQPQH
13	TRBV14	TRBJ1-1	ASSQWFTGHAEAF
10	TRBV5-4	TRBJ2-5	ACGLNQETQY
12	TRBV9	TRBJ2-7	ASSVGVDNNEQY
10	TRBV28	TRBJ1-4	ASGRMNEKLF
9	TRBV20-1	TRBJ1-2	SANRNYGYT
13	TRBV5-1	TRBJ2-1	ASSPGTPAYNEQF
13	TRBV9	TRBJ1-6	ASSPRTGWNSPLH
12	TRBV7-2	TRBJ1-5	ASSLAGSNQPQH